Below are 24 T cell receptor beta chains sequenced from a single sample in a study of blood T cell repertoires in COVID-19. Generated by immunoSEQ multiplex PCR, the TCRdb table keeps only in-frame clones and is missing some. The table lists 140,000 or so clones, roughly 77% of them singletons. Sequenced input: peripheral blood. The receptor set was obtained from a woman in her 70s with COVID-19, enrolled during active disease.

The J gene is TRBJ1-2, the V gene TRBV2; 7 bases map to TRBD1. Germline CDR1 is SNHLY and CDR2 is FYNNEI. The CDR3 extends over 13 amino acids. Losses at the gene ends were 6 bases for V and 8 bases for J; bases not matched to a gene: 9. CDR3 region: CASRPQGVGGYTF. The CDR3, as DNA: TGTGCCAGCAGACCTCAGGGGGTCGGGGGCTACACCTTC.

The gene calls are TRBV9 and TRBJ2-3; 8 positions agree with TRBD2. The length of the CDR3 is 18 residues. Losses at the gene ends were 2 bases for V and 1 base for J; bases not matched to a gene: 12. CDR1 and CDR2 from the germline V gene are SGDLS and YYNGEE. The CDR3 spells CASSVRHGGARGTDTQYF. DNA of the CDR3: TGTGCCAGCAGCGTCAGACACGGGGGGGCCCGGGGCACAGATACGCAGTATTTT.

This clone has more than one count but fewer than ten. The rearrangement links TRBV15 to TRBJ1-1; the D is unclear. Germline loops: CDR1 LNHNV, CDR2 YYDKDF (reference sequence). The length of the CDR3 is 15 residues. V lost 8 bases, J lost 6 bases, and 22 bases lay in between. The CDR3, as DNA: TGTGCCACCTCGGGGTCGCTTCTCGACGGTCCTGAAGCTTTCTTT. Translation gives CATSGSLLDGPEAFF.

The V and J genes are TRBV3-1 (or the pseudogene TRBV3-2) and TRBJ2-2; a possible D gene is TRBD2 (5 bases). Deletions cut 1 base from V and 0 bases from J, with 9 bases between. This CDR3 region has 16 residues. Germline CDR1 is LGHDT and CDR2 is YNNKEL (reference sequence). The CDR3, as DNA: TGTGCCAGCAGCCAAGGGGTTAGCGCGAACACCGGGGAGCTGTTTTTT. Translating gives CASSQGVSANTGELFF.

This clone was seen a single time. This rearrangement joins TRBV5-5 to TRBJ1-1, with D uncertain. Germline lookup yields CDR1 SGHKS and CDR2 YYEKEE (reference sequence). The V end was cut by 2 bases, the J end by 1 base, with 9 bases between. The CDR3 runs to 14 residues. CDR3: CASSLQPENTEAFF. The CDR3 coding sequence is TGTGCCAGCAGCTTACAACCAGAGAACACTGAAGCTTTCTTT.

The CDR3 loop reads CASSLDLGRGGGNSPLHF. The CDR3 coding sequence is TGCGCCAGCAGCCTAGACTTAGGGAGGGGTGGGGGTAATTCACCCCTCCACTTT. V and J are TRBV4-1 and TRBJ1-6; D is possibly TRBD1 (5 bases). Germline V lookup: CDR1 MGHRA, CDR2 YSYEKL. Trimming took 4 bases from V and 6 from J, leaving 22 bases between them. This CDR3 comprises 18 residues.

The chain couples TRBV2 to TRBJ1-6, with D possibly TRBD1 on 6 matching bases. Germline-derived CDR1 and CDR2 are SNHLY and FYNNEI. V lost 6 bases and J lost 9, with 15 bases in between. The CDR3 contains 14 residues. CDR3 residues: CASSDRPGGSPLHF. The CDR3 DNA is TGTGCCAGCAGCGACAGGCCAGGAGGTTCACCCCTCCACTTT.

CDR3 amino acids: CASSPRVGYEQYF. CDR3 nucleotides: TGTGCCAGCAGCCCCCGGGTCGGGTACGAGCAGTACTTC. The chain uses TRBV7-2 and TRBJ2-7; D ambiguous. Germline V gene lookup returns CDR1 SGHTA and CDR2 FQGNSA. The V and J ends lost 5 bases and 4 bases respectively, with 12 bases between them. CDR3 length: 13 residues.

This clone appeared once. This chain uses TRBV5-4 with TRBJ2-4; 9 bases match TRBD1. V lost 4 bases, J lost 5 bases, and 10 bases stayed unmatched. The CDR3 extends over 16 amino acids. Germline V gives CDR1 SGHNT, CDR2 YYREEE (reference sequence). CDR3 nucleotides: TGTGCCAGCAGCCGCATTACAGGGGGCCGGGAAAACATTCAGTACTTC. It codes for CASSRITGGRENIQYF.

This chain joins TRBV27 and TRBJ1-1, with 9 positions matching TRBD1. In germline, CDR1 is MNHEY, CDR2 SMNVEV (reference sequence). The V gene end was trimmed by 2 bases and the J gene end by 0 bases; junction bases not matched to a gene: 4. This CDR3 region has 16 residues. Here the CDR3 DNA reads TGTGCCAGCAGTTTAAGGGGGACAGGGTTGAACACTGAAGCTTTCTTT. This codes for CASSLRGTGLNTEAFF.

Here the CDR3 DNA reads TGTGCCAGCAGTTGGGGCAATGGTCAAGAGACCCAGTACTTC. Translated: CASSWGNGQETQYF. The genes are TRBV28 and TRBJ2-5; TRBD1 might be the D (5 bases). From germline, CDR1 is MDHEN and CDR2 SYDVKM. The CDR3 runs to 14 residues. V shed 4 bases and J shed 2 bases, with 11 bases lying between them.

The genes are TRBV29-1 and TRBJ1-5, with TRBD1 identical over 10 bases. V trimming: 4 bases; J trimming: 3 bases; junction bases outside the gene matches: 6. The CDR3 covers 15 residues. The germline gives CDR1 SQVTM, CDR2 ANQGSEA. CDR3 nucleotides: TGCAGCGTTGGAATCGGGACAGGGGTCAATCAGCCCCAGCATTTT. Translating it yields CSVGIGTGVNQPQHF.

The chain couples TRBV30 to TRBJ1-6, with 10 bases that match TRBD1. Looked up from germline, CDR1 is GTSNPN and CDR2 is SVGIG (reference sequence). This CDR3 region has 14 residues. With V trimmed by 0 bases and J by 7 bases, 0 bases remained unmatched. CDR3 residues: CAWSVDRGNSPLHF. The CDR3 bases are TGTGCCTGGAGTGTGGACAGGGGGAATTCACCCCTCCACTTT. The variable domain in full, completed from reference TRBV30 and TRBJ1-6, reads SQTIHQWPATLVQPVGSPLSLECTVEGTSNPNLYWYRQAAGRGLQLLFYSVGIGQISSEVPQNLSASRPQDRQFILSSKKLLLSDSGFYLCAWSVDRGNSPLHFGNGTRLTVT.

This clone was counted between two and nine times. The V and J genes are TRBV10-3 and TRBJ2-2; tentative D call: TRBD2 (5 bases). CDR3 length: 14 residues. Trimming shortened V by 4 bases and J by 4 bases, and 10 bases separated the two germline ends. Per germline, CDR1 ENHRY and CDR2 SYGVKD. For the CDR3, the DNA is TGTGCCATCAGTGTGAAGGCGGGCACCGGGGAGCTGTTTTTT. This gives the protein CAISVKAGTGELFF.

This chain uses TRBV6-1 with TRBJ1-1; 10 bases line up with TRBD1. This CDR3 has 14 residues. Germline V gives CDR1 MNHNS, CDR2 SASEGT. The V and J ends lost 3 bases and 5 bases, in that order; junction bases with no gene match: 3. CDR3 amino acids: CASSEDRGVTEAFF. For the CDR3, the DNA is TGTGCCAGCAGTGAGGACAGGGGGGTAACTGAAGCTTTCTTT.

The genes are TRBV7-3 and TRBJ1-6, with D possibly being TRBD1 (5 bases). This CDR3 is 13 amino acids long. CDR1 is SGHTA and CDR2 is FQGTGA in the germline V gene. Between the trimmed V and J ends, which lost 5 bases and 10 bases, there was a span of 12 bases. CDR3 sequence reads: CASSTRARSPLHF. The CDR3 DNA reads as TGTGCCAGCAGCACCAGGGCTAGGTCACCCCTCCACTTT.

CDR3 in amino acids: CASSKKWRGAPSNQPQHF. The CDR3 nucleotides are TGTGCCAGCAGCAAAAAATGGCGGGGAGCGCCTAGCAATCAGCCCCAGCATTTT. The chain carries TRBV21-1 and TRBJ1-5. TRBV21-1 is tagged as a pseudogene. The CDR3 loop spans 18 amino acids.

The gene calls are TRBV28 and TRBJ1-2; D is undetermined. This CDR3 contains 13 residues. The V end was cut by 4 bases, the J end by 4 bases, with 10 bases between. Germline V gene lookup returns CDR1 MDHEN and CDR2 SYDVKM. The CDR3 DNA reads TGTGCCAGCAGTTCGTCCGGGTCCTATGGCTACACCTTC. Translating it yields CASSSSGSYGYTF.

The gene calls are TRBV2 and TRBJ2-6, with D possibly matching TRBD2 (5 bases). CDR3 length equals 15 residues. The germline V gene has CDR1 SNHLY and CDR2 FYNNEI. Trimming pared 4 bases from V and 4 bases from J, leaving 11 bases between. The CDR3 protein is CASSVRGRGANVLTF. CDR3 nucleotide sequence: TGTGCCAGCAGTGTTAGAGGGCGGGGGGCCAACGTCCTGACTTTC.

J is TRBJ1-6 and V is TRBV28; 11 nucleotides agree with TRBD1. The CDR3 sequence is 14 residues long. In germline, CDR1 is MDHEN, CDR2 SYDVKM. The trim removed 5 bases at V and 9 bases at J, leaving 3 bases unmatched. The CDR3 is CASSAGQGGSPLHF. The CDR3 DNA sequence: TGTGCCAGCAGTGCGGGACAGGGGGGTTCACCCCTCCACTTT.

The rearrangement joins TRBV28 to TRBJ1-1, with a possible D match to TRBD1 (6 bases). V was pared by 1 base and J by 8 bases, with 8 bases between. The CDR3 loop spans 12 amino acids. The germline gives CDR1 MDHEN, CDR2 SYDVKM. CDR3 bases: TGTGCCAGCAGTTTATCCCAGGGGGAAGCTTTCTTT. It is translated as CASSLSQGEAFF.

This clone was seen a handful of times. This chain uses TRBV28 with TRBJ2-7, with D possibly being TRBD1 (5 bases). The CDR3 spans 12 residues. CDR1 and CDR2 (germline): MDHEN, SYDVKM. V was pared by 3 bases and J by 3 bases, with 6 bases between. The CDR3 bases are TGTGCCAGCAGTTTCGACAGCTACGAGCAGTACTTC. Residues: CASSFDSYEQYF.

This clone was counted a single time. The rearrangement links TRBV29-1 to TRBJ1-3; TRBD1 agrees at 7 bases. V dropped 7 bases and J dropped 0; count of bases not matched to a gene: 6. CDR3 length: 14 residues. Per germline, CDR1 SQVTM and CDR2 ANQGSEA. This CDR3 reads CSALQGTSGNTIYF. The CDR3 DNA follows: TGCAGCGCGCTACAGGGGACCTCTGGAAACACCATATATTTT. The full variable domain, its missing parts supplied by reference TRBV29-1 and TRBJ1-3, is SAVISQKPSRDICQRGTSLTIQCQVDSQVTMMFWYRQQPGQSLTLIATANQGSEATYESGFVIDKFPISRPNLTFSTLTVSNMSPEDSSIYLCSALQGTSGNTIYFGEGSWLTVV.

The chain has TRBV19 and TRBJ1-4; 10 bases are a match to TRBD1. Unmatched junction bases numbered 8, after V lost 9 bases and J lost 7 bases. The CDR3 extends over 14 amino acids. Germline CDR1 reads LNHDA; CDR2 reads SQIVND (reference sequence). CDR3 loop: CASATGTGAEKLFF. CDR3 coding DNA: TGTGCCAGCGCAACCGGGACAGGGGCTGAAAAACTGTTTTTT.